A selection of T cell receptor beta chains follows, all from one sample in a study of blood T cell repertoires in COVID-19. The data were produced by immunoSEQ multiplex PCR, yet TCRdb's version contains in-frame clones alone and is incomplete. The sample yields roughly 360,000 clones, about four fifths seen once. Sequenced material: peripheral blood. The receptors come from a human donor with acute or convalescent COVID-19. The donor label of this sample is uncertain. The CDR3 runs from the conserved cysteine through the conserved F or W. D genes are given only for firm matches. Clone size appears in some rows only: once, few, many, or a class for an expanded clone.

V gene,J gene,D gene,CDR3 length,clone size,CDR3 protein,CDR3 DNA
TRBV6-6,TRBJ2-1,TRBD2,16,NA,CASSWVTSGGTNEQFF,TGTGCCAGCAGTTGGGTGACTAGCGGGGGTACCAATGAGCAGTTCTTC
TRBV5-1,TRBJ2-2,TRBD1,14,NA,CASSIGQVDGELFF,TGCGCCAGCAGCATCGGACAGGTTGACGGGGAGCTGTTTTTT
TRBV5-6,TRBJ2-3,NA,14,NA,CASSLATVLDTQYF,TGTGCCAGCAGCTTGGCGACAGTTTTAGATACGCAGTATTTT
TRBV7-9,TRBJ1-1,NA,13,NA,CASSFGRGTEAFF,TGTGCCAGCAGCTTCGGCAGGGGTACTGAAGCTTTCTTT
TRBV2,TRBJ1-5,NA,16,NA,CASRKQGLASNQPQHF,TGTGCCAGCAGGAAACAGGGATTGGCAAGCAATCAGCCCCAGCATTTT
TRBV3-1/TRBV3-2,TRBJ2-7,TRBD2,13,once,CASSPREAYEQYF,TGTGCCAGCAGCCCCCGGGAGGCCTACGAGCAGTACTTC
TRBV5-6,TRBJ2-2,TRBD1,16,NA,CASSWTGQGPTGELFF,TGTGCCAGCAGCTGGACCGGACAGGGTCCCACCGGGGAGCTGTTTTTT
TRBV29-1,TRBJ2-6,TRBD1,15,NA,CSVRQGDAGANVLTF,TGCAGCGTCCGACAGGGGGATGCTGGGGCCAACGTCCTGACTTTC
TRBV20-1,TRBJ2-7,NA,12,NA,CSASSGSYEQYF,TGCAGTGCTAGTAGTGGGAGCTACGAGCAGTACTTC
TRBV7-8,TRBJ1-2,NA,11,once,CASSLESGYTF,TGTGCCAGCAGCTTAGAATCGGGCTACACCTTC
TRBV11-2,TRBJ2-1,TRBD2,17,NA,CASSLERTSGRYNEQFF,TGTGCCAGCAGCTTAGAGAGAACTAGCGGGAGGTACAATGAGCAGTTCTTC
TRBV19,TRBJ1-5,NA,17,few,CASSIDQPQGSNQPQHF,TGTGCCAGTAGTATAGATCAGCCACAGGGTAGCAATCAGCCCCAGCATTTT